Shown below are 10 T cell receptor beta chains from a single sample sequenced in a study of T cells in Graves' hyperthyroidism and ophthalmopathy. Amplification yielded TCR beta CDR3 regions, with RNA transcripts as the source. TCR CDR3 underwent first-round RT-PCR with the HTBI primer set. TCRdb re-called the multiplex PCR reads through MiXCR, storing one row per CDR3 protein. Seen here are around 600,000 distinct CDR3 sequences, 45% observed once, and the top ten hold roughly 7.2%. Sequencing was performed on peripheral blood or thyroid tissue (not recorded which). The receptors were sampled from an adult man with Graves' disease, either hyperthyroidism or ophthalmopathy (not recorded which).

This rearrangement joins TRBV19 to TRBJ1-1; weak D call: TRBD1 (5 bases). The CDR3 spans 14 residues. V lost 3 bases and J 1 base, leaving 9 bases between the germline ends. Germline V gene data show CDR1 as LNHDA and CDR2 as SQIVND (reference sequence). The CDR3: CASSIRGPNTEAFF. The CDR3 DNA reads as TGTGCCAGTAGTATCCGGGGACCGAACACTGAAGCTTTCTTT.

As concerns this clonotype: The final CDR3 position lacks the conserved phenylalanine or tryptophan, pointing to a likely read error. The rearrangement uses TRBV6-1 and TRBJ1-1, with D tentatively TRBD1 (5 bases). Trimming shortened V by 7 bases and J by 4 bases, and 10 bases separated the two germline ends. The germline V gene has CDR1 MNHNS and CDR2 SASEGT. The CDR3 runs 12 residues. The CDR3 DNA reads TGTGCCAGCAAGCGGGGGGGCACTGAAGCTTTCTCT. Translated: CASKRGGTEAFS.

This chain uses TRBV12-3 or TRBV12-4 with TRBJ1-5; tentative D call: TRBD1 (6 bases). The CDR3 consists of 15 residues. With 0 bases removed from V and 6 bases from J, the gap between germline ends came to 12 bases. Here the CDR3 reads CASSLARGAGQPQHF. The CDR3, as DNA: TGTGCCAGCAGTTTAGCGCGGGGGGCGGGTCAGCCCCAGCATTTT.

In this sample, this clonotype turned up a few times. In DNA form, the CDR3 reads TGTGCCATCAGTGAGTCCGGACAGTACTTC. It specifies CAISESGQYF. V is TRBV10-3 and J is TRBJ2-7; the D is unclear. Germline V gene data show CDR1 as ENHRY and CDR2 as SYGVKD. The CDR3 is made up of 10 amino acids. The V end lost 0 bases, the J end lost 10 bases, and 4 bases lay between the germline ends.

This clonotype was counted many times. The rearrangement links TRBV10-3 to TRBJ1-1, with D possibly being TRBD1 (6 bases). V lost 4 bases, J lost 6 bases, and 15 bases lay in between. Germline V CDR1 and CDR2: ENHRY, SYGVKD. The CDR3 is 14 residues long. The CDR3 loop is CAISGFTGRAEAFF. The CDR3 coding sequence is TGTGCCATCAGTGGATTCACAGGGAGGGCTGAAGCTTTCTTT.

Concerning this clonotype itself: With a much larger clone just one base away, this may be a read error. The chain carries TRBV7-8 and TRBJ2-7; 16 bases fit TRBD2. Per the germline V gene, CDR1 is SGHVS and CDR2 is FQNEAQ. The CDR3 contains 17 residues. The J segment lost 6 bases and the V segment lost 5 bases, leaving 10 bases of the junction unmatched. The CDR3 is CASSLGTSGGAGGEQYF. CDR3 bases: TGTGCCAGCAGCCTCGGGACTAGCGGGGGGGCAGGTGGCGAGCAGTACTTC.

The J gene is TRBJ1-2, the V gene TRBV11-2; 7 bases are a match to TRBD1. Germline trimming cut 5 bases from V and 6 bases from J; bases unmatched to any gene: 9. CDR3 length: 14 amino acids. Germline V gene lookup returns CDR1 SGHAT and CDR2 FQNNGV. CDR3 residues: CASSLSTGMDGYTF. For the CDR3, the DNA is TGTGCCAGCAGCCTATCGACAGGGATGGATGGCTACACCTTC.

V usage is TRBV7-9 and J usage is TRBJ1-3, with 8 bases fitting TRBD1. The CDR3 spans 15 residues. Germline V gene sequence: CDR1 SEHNR, CDR2 FQNEAQ (reference sequence). V lost 5 bases, J lost 2 bases, and 5 bases stayed unmatched. The CDR3 here is CASSDKTGAGNTIYF. The DNA of the CDR3 is TGTGCCAGCAGCGACAAGACAGGGGCTGGAAACACCATATATTTT.

The CDR3 DNA sequence: TGCAGCGTTAATGGACAGGGTGATTCACCCCTCCACTTT. Translated: CSVNGQGDSPLHF. The V gene is TRBV29-1, the J gene TRBJ1-6, with 8 positions matching TRBD1. CDR3 size: 13 residues. Germline V gives CDR1 SQVTM, CDR2 ANQGSEA. V trimming: 5 bases; J trimming: 8 bases; junction bases outside the gene matches: 5.

This clonotype occurred a few times. The junction departs from germline at one end; a sequencing error may be responsible. The gene calls are TRBV10-3 and TRBJ1-1; a weak D match, TRBD1 (5 bases). The CDR3 is made up of 15 amino acids. Germline CDR1 is ENHRY and CDR2 is SYGVKD. Here the CDR3 reads CASSAEGLMNTEAFF. The CDR3 coding sequence is TGTGCCAGCAGTGCAGAGGGACTGATGAACACTGAAGCTTTCTTT.